Listed below are T cell receptor beta chains from one sample, sequenced in a study of blood T cell repertoires in COVID-19. Profiled with immunoSEQ multiplex PCR; TCRdb holds only in-frame clones, not every one. The top ten clones hold around 16% of a sample with approximately 220,000 clones, nearly 90% of them seen once. The sample consisted of PBMCs or T cells enriched from blood (not recorded which). The receptors originated from a man aged 25-40 years who had been exposed to COVID-19. CDR3s include the opening cysteine and the closing phenylalanine or tryptophan. The order of the fields is V gene, D gene, clone size, J gene, CDR3 protein, CDR3 DNA. The D gene is left open where the match is weak. The size of a clone is reported for some rows only, either as once, few or many, or as a class for expanded clones.

V gene: TRBV5-4
D gene: TRBD1
clone size: NA
J gene: TRBJ2-5
CDR3 protein: CASSLGTGGDIETQYF
CDR3 DNA: TGTGCCAGCAGCTTGGGGACAGGGGGCGATATAGAGACCCAGTACTTC

V gene: TRBV10-3
D gene: TRBD1
clone size: NA
J gene: TRBJ1-1
CDR3 protein: CAMGTGANTEAFF
CDR3 DNA: TGTGCCATGGGGACAGGGGCGAACACTGAAGCTTTCTTT

V gene: TRBV12-3/TRBV12-4
D gene: NA
clone size: NA
J gene: TRBJ1-1
CDR3 protein: CASSSTTGGEAFF
CDR3 DNA: TGTGCCAGCAGTTCGACAACAGGCGGTGAAGCTTTCTTT

V gene: TRBV19
D gene: TRBD1
clone size: NA
J gene: TRBJ1-2
CDR3 protein: CASSPFPRDRGRWDYGYTF
CDR3 DNA: TGTGCCAGTAGCCCCTTCCCCCGGGACAGGGGGCGTTGGGACTATGGCTACACCTTC

V gene: TRBV6-5
D gene: NA
clone size: NA
J gene: TRBJ1-5
CDR3 protein: CASSYSTGQPQHF
CDR3 DNA: TGTGCCAGCAGTTACTCGACCGGGCAGCCCCAGCATTTT

V gene: TRBV21-1
D gene: NA
clone size: NA
J gene: TRBJ1-5
CDR3 protein: CASSKKDEQGSSSPHSNQPQHF
CDR3 DNA: TGTGCCAGCAGCAAGAAGGACGAACAGGGTTCCTCCTCTCCTCATAGCAATCAGCCCCAGCATTTT

V gene: TRBV18
D gene: TRBD1
clone size: NA
J gene: TRBJ1-1
CDR3 protein: CASLGQTQTRTEAFF
CDR3 DNA: TGTGCCAGCTTGGGACAGACTCAGACGAGGACTGAAGCTTTCTTT

V gene: TRBV2
D gene: TRBD1
clone size: NA
J gene: TRBJ2-7
CDR3 protein: CASSRQGLNEQYF
CDR3 DNA: TGTGCCAGCAGTAGACAGGGGCTGAACGAGCAGTACTTC

V gene: TRBV12-3/TRBV12-4
D gene: NA
clone size: once
J gene: TRBJ2-7
CDR3 protein: CASSRTSYEQYF
CDR3 DNA: TGTGCCAGCAGCCGGACTTCGTACGAGCAGTACTTC

V gene: TRBV10-3
D gene: NA
clone size: NA
J gene: TRBJ2-7
CDR3 protein: CAIRNLGASPTEQYF
CDR3 DNA: TGTGCCATCAGGAACCTCGGAGCCTCTCCTACGGAGCAGTACTTC

V gene: TRBV9
D gene: NA
clone size: once
J gene: TRBJ2-3
CDR3 protein: CASSPGGGPGTDTQYF
CDR3 DNA: TGTGCCAGCAGCCCAGGAGGGGGCCCCGGCACAGATACGCAGTATTTT

V gene: TRBV5-4
D gene: NA
clone size: NA
J gene: TRBJ2-7
CDR3 protein: CASSSEGGSSREQYF
CDR3 DNA: TGTGCCAGCAGCTCGGAGGGGGGGTCTTCGCGGGAGCAGTACTTC

V gene: TRBV2
D gene: NA
clone size: NA
J gene: TRBJ2-7
CDR3 protein: CASRDTAKSYEQYF
CDR3 DNA: TGTGCCAGCAGGGATACAGCAAAGTCCTACGAGCAGTACTTC

V gene: TRBV28
D gene: TRBD1
clone size: NA
J gene: TRBJ1-2
CDR3 protein: CASSLTIRQGAGYTF
CDR3 DNA: TGTGCCAGCAGTTTAACCATAAGACAGGGCGCGGGCTACACCTTC

V gene: TRBV5-1
D gene: NA
clone size: NA
J gene: TRBJ2-1
CDR3 protein: CASSLGGSYNEQFF
CDR3 DNA: TGCGCCAGCAGCCTCGGCGGCTCCTACAATGAGCAGTTCTTC

V gene: TRBV11-2
D gene: NA
clone size: NA
J gene: TRBJ2-7
CDR3 protein: CASSLGARSSYEQYF
CDR3 DNA: TGTGCCAGCAGCTTAGGGGCCAGAAGCTCCTACGAGCAGTACTTC

V gene: TRBV5-5
D gene: NA
clone size: NA
J gene: TRBJ2-1
CDR3 protein: CASSLWRGYNEQFF
CDR3 DNA: TGTGCCAGCAGCTTGTGGAGGGGTTACAATGAGCAGTTCTTC

V gene: TRBV2
D gene: NA
clone size: NA
J gene: TRBJ1-2
CDR3 protein: CASSHRSSVPMGYTF
CDR3 DNA: TGTGCCAGCAGTCACAGGAGTTCGGTCCCGATGGGCTACACCTTC

V gene: TRBV4-1
D gene: NA
clone size: NA
J gene: TRBJ2-2
CDR3 protein: CASSHGRELTGELFF
CDR3 DNA: TGCGCCAGCAGCCATGGCAGGGAATTAACCGGGGAGCTGTTTTTT

V gene: TRBV2
D gene: TRBD2
clone size: once
J gene: TRBJ2-1
CDR3 protein: CASTTGLLSYNEQFF
CDR3 DNA: TGTGCCAGCACAACGGGACTACTGTCCTACAATGAGCAGTTCTTC

V gene: TRBV27
D gene: TRBD2
clone size: NA
J gene: TRBJ2-7
CDR3 protein: CASSLGLDGEQYF
CDR3 DNA: TGTGCCAGCAGTTTAGGACTAGATGGCGAGCAGTACTTC

V gene: TRBV12-3/TRBV12-4
D gene: TRBD1
clone size: NA
J gene: TRBJ2-7
CDR3 protein: CASNRDRAYEQYF
CDR3 DNA: TGTGCCAGCAATCGGGACAGGGCCTACGAGCAGTACTTC

V gene: TRBV15
D gene: TRBD1
clone size: once
J gene: TRBJ1-4
CDR3 protein: CATSAQGEKLFF
CDR3 DNA: TGTGCCACCAGCGCACAGGGGGAAAAACTGTTTTTT

V gene: TRBV18
D gene: TRBD2
clone size: NA
J gene: TRBJ2-1
CDR3 protein: CASSAGVISNEQFF
CDR3 DNA: TGTGCCAGCTCAGCGGGGGTTATTTCCAATGAGCAGTTCTTC

V gene: TRBV10-3
D gene: TRBD1
clone size: NA
J gene: TRBJ2-7
CDR3 protein: CASLTTGTGDYEQYF
CDR3 DNA: TGTGCCTCACTAACAACCGGGACAGGAGACTACGAGCAGTACTTC

V gene: TRBV9
D gene: TRBD1
clone size: NA
J gene: TRBJ1-1
CDR3 protein: CASNPTGLDEAFF
CDR3 DNA: TGTGCCAGCAACCCGACAGGGCTAGATGAAGCTTTCTTT

V gene: TRBV19
D gene: TRBD1
clone size: NA
J gene: TRBJ2-4
CDR3 protein: CASSIGQGGRKNIQYF
CDR3 DNA: TGTGCCAGTAGTATTGGACAAGGGGGCCGCAAAAACATTCAGTACTTC

V gene: TRBV9
D gene: TRBD2
clone size: NA
J gene: TRBJ2-5
CDR3 protein: CASSPGGNRAETQYF
CDR3 DNA: TGTGCCAGCAGCCCGGGGGGGAACAGAGCAGAGACCCAGTACTTC

V gene: TRBV27
D gene: NA
clone size: NA
J gene: TRBJ1-1
CDR3 protein: CASSLRGMNTEAFF
CDR3 DNA: TGTGCCAGCAGTCTCAGGGGAATGAACACTGAAGCTTTCTTT

V gene: TRBV30
D gene: NA
clone size: NA
J gene: TRBJ1-5
CDR3 protein: CAWSLDSNQPQHF
CDR3 DNA: TGTGCCTGGAGTTTAGATAGCAATCAGCCCCAGCATTTT

V gene: TRBV7-2
D gene: TRBD1
clone size: NA
J gene: TRBJ2-7
CDR3 protein: CASSLDSGGAEQQYF
CDR3 DNA: TGTGCCAGCAGCTTAGATTCAGGGGGCGCTGAACAGCAGTACTTC

V gene: TRBV2
D gene: TRBD1
clone size: NA
J gene: TRBJ2-1
CDR3 protein: CASSRGFFKPDEQFF
CDR3 DNA: TGTGCCAGCAGCAGGGGGTTTTTTAAGCCAGATGAGCAGTTCTTC

V gene: TRBV5-1
D gene: TRBD2
clone size: NA
J gene: TRBJ2-3
CDR3 protein: CASSLAGGLSTDTQYF
CDR3 DNA: TGCGCCAGCAGCTTAGCGGGGGGGCTCAGCACAGATACGCAGTATTTT

V gene: TRBV7-2
D gene: NA
clone size: NA
J gene: TRBJ1-5
CDR3 protein: CASSLGSGSLNQPQHF
CDR3 DNA: TGTGCCAGCAGCTTAGGGTCCGGGTCTCTCAATCAGCCCCAGCATTTT

V gene: TRBV19
D gene: NA
clone size: NA
J gene: TRBJ2-2
CDR3 protein: CASSIVTGRDTGELFF
CDR3 DNA: TGTGCCAGTAGTATAGTCACAGGTCGGGACACCGGGGAGCTGTTTTTT

V gene: TRBV7-9
D gene: NA
clone size: few
J gene: TRBJ2-6
CDR3 protein: CASSLAQGRSGANVLTF
CDR3 DNA: TGTGCCAGCAGCTTAGCACAGGGTAGGTCTGGGGCCAACGTCCTGACTTTC

V gene: TRBV6-5
D gene: NA
clone size: NA
J gene: TRBJ1-2
CDR3 protein: CASSYSGQGKGYGYTF
CDR3 DNA: TGTGCCAGCAGTTACTCGGGTCAGGGTAAAGGCTATGGCTACACCTTC

V gene: TRBV25-1
D gene: NA
clone size: NA
J gene: TRBJ1-4
CDR3 protein: CASSEFYGANEKLFF
CDR3 DNA: TGTGCCAGCAGTGAATTCTACGGAGCTAATGAAAAACTGTTTTTT

V gene: TRBV3-1/TRBV3-2
D gene: NA
clone size: NA
J gene: TRBJ2-1
CDR3 protein: CASSQGYGADEQFF
CDR3 DNA: TGTGCCAGCAGCCAAGGTTATGGCGCGGATGAGCAGTTCTTC

V gene: TRBV27
D gene: TRBD2
clone size: NA
J gene: TRBJ2-1
CDR3 protein: CASSQGRGVSYNEQFF
CDR3 DNA: TGTGCCAGCAGCCAGGGGCGGGGGGTCTCCTACAATGAGCAGTTCTTC

V gene: TRBV4-2
D gene: NA
clone size: NA
J gene: TRBJ2-7
CDR3 protein: CASSQPNHMDRTEPYEQYF
CDR3 DNA: TGTGCCAGCAGCCAGCCAAACCACATGGACAGAACCGAACCCTACGAGCAGTACTTC

V gene: TRBV29-1
D gene: TRBD2
clone size: NA
J gene: TRBJ2-1
CDR3 protein: CSVGLRGEKVYEQFF
CDR3 DNA: TGCAGCGTTGGTTTGCGGGGGGAGAAGGTCTATGAGCAGTTCTTC

V gene: TRBV6-5
D gene: NA
clone size: NA
J gene: TRBJ1-1
CDR3 protein: CASSYIAGMVNTEAFF
CDR3 DNA: TGTGCCAGCAGTTACATTGCAGGGATGGTGAACACTGAAGCTTTCTTT

V gene: TRBV9
D gene: NA
clone size: NA
J gene: TRBJ2-1
CDR3 protein: CASSESGEQFF
CDR3 DNA: TGTGCCAGCAGCGAAAGCGGTGAGCAGTTCTTC